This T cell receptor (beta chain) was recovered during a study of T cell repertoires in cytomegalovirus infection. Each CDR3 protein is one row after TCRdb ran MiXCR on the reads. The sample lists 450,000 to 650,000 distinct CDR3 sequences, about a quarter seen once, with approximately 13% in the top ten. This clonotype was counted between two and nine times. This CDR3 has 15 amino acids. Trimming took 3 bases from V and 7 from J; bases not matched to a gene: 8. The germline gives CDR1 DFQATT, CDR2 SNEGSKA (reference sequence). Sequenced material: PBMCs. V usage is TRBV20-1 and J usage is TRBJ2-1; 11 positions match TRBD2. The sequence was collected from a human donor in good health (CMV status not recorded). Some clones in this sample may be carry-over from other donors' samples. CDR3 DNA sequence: TGCAGTGCTAGTAAGGCCGGGACTAGCGGAAATGAGCAGTTCTTC. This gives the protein CSASKAGTSGNEQFF.